This TCR beta chain was recorded in a study of blood T cells in healthy people across ages (dated by TCRdb to the mid-2010s). The study in broad terms: In model experiments, template switching captured roughly one uniquely barcoded TCR beta cDNA molecule for every two T cells. Using the same blood draw, the study looked at two additional independent replicas of 1 million unique cDNA reads for two donors, one aged 18 to 30 and the other aged 80 or older. To avoid experimental bias, donors of different ages were randomly spread across the sequencing lanes. The donors were split into four age groups: young (average about 15 years), middle-aged (about 40), aged (over 55) and long-lived (about 82). Age-related changes in TCR beta repertoire diversity were measured in the study by deep sequencing normalized with unique cDNA molecular identifiers.

Library prep was done by 5' RACE. Sequencing was carried out with an Illumina HiSeq 2500. The second PCR ran for about 7 to 11 cycles and used a J-beta primer mix along with a sample-barcoded 5' primer. Each TCR beta cDNA molecule received a unique molecular identifier from a template-switch 5' adaptor carrying 12 random nucleotides. Each sample yielded at least 3 million CDR3-containing paired-end reads. All of the RNA was converted into first-strand cDNA using the Mint cDNA synthesis kit, with a TRBC-specific oligonucleotide serving as the primer. All cDNA was treated with uracil-DNA glycosylase and then went through a first 18-cycle PCR with the universal primers M1SS and BC2_uni_R. Regarding the original processing steps: Each sample was normalized by randomly selecting 1 million high-quality reads, each carrying a distinct molecular identifier. Reads sharing molecular identifiers were discarded rather than binned into consensus sequences. MiTCR, with a Q25 quality threshold and the strictest error-elimination algorithm, was used for CDR3 identification, clonotype clustering and error correction. A nonparametric unseen species model using Euler transformation provided a lower-bound estimate of total TCR beta diversity. TCRdb cleaned the public reads at Q25 with fastp, built clones with MiXCR and kept in-frame beta chains. CDR3 protein sequences are deduplicated, and each keeps its most common genes and DNA. TCRdb's processing, not the authors', yielded these V and J calls. This sample lists over 600,000 distinct CDR3 sequences; around 21% were detected once. Roughly 3.6% of the sample rests with the top ten.

From its cysteine to its phenylalanine, the CDR3 spans 12 amino acids. The only DNA kept is the CDR3, 36 bases in frame from the first base. Reading the germline V gene gives CDR1 SGHVS and CDR2 FQNEAQ. Relative to germline, V is 5 bases shorter and J is 5 bases shorter, with 8 bases between their ends. This clonotype was counted many times. The clone's antigen remains unknown. No much larger clone exists at a distance of one base, and base qualities are not known. Broader findings and caveats from the paper: As age increased, observed TCR beta diversity per million T cells dropped in a roughly linear way, and a significant reduction was already evident by age around 41. Total diversity estimates from one million sequenced T cells were considered lower bounds and underestimates. Conclusive comparison of naive and antigen-experienced compartments was prevented by the profiling of bulk unsorted PBMCs. Compared with the aged group, the long-lived group had more naive CD4+ T cells, fewer expanded clones and increased TCR diversity, a pattern suggesting age selection. Because donor CMV infection status was unknown, age-related changes in expanded clonotypes were potentially confounded. Observed TCR beta diversity correlated strongly with the percentage of naive T cells measured by flow cytometry.

Donors were 39 systemically healthy Caucasian individuals from Russia aged roughly 6 to 90 years. Each donor gave about 9.7 milliliters of peripheral blood, drawn into EDTA-treated Vacutainer tubes. Ficoll-Paque density-gradient centrifugation was used to isolate PBMCs, with at least 6.5 million per sample. Trizol reagent was used to extract total RNA from the PBMCs, yielding at least 5.5 micrograms per sample. Naive CD45RAhigh/CD27high T cell percentages were measured by flow cytometry on a PBMC aliquot from every donor. This chain joins TRBV7-8 to TRBJ2-3; the D gene identity is not certain. The clonotype originates from a man between 65 and 85 years old in good health. Sample: blood. At the DNA level, the sequence is TGTGCCAGCAGCCACCAGAAAGATACGCAGTATTTT. It translates as CASSHQKDTQYF. The reference TRBV7-8 and TRBJ2-3 proteins fill in what lies around the CDR3, so the full variable domain reads GAGVSQSPRYKVAKRGQDVALRCDPISGHVSLFWYQQALGQGPEFLTYFQNEAQLDKSGLPSDRFFAERPEGSVSTLKIQRTQQEDSAVYLCASSHQKDTQYFGPGTRLTVL.